This TCR beta chain comes out of a study of long-term antiretroviral therapy in people with HIV. Whole-study results and caveats: Adherence to ART, viral resistance and therapy changes lacked any data. It was observed that HIV repertoires exhibited narrower CDR3 length ranges than controls. Relative to transplant donor controls, diversity remained lower despite increasing after ART.

This clone was picked up a small number of times. Its antigen is currently unknown. The V and J ends lost 5 bases and 5 bases respectively, with 9 bases between them. The length of the CDR3 is 12 residues. CDR1 is SSHAT and CDR2 is FNYEAQ in the germline V gene (reference sequence). Survey-level resolution applied to immunoSEQ assay v3.0. Sequencing used immunoSEQ multiplex PCR; TCRdb keeps in-frame clones, though not all of them. The sample holds about 24,000 clones, roughly 86% seen once. This receptor was identified in a man in his fifties or sixties with HIV. Sequenced material: unsorted PBMCs, taken 1.8 years before starting antiretroviral therapy. This chain links TRBV7-7 with TRBJ2-5; unclear D gene. CDR3 loop: CASSPSKETQYF. CDR3 DNA sequence: TGTGCCAGCAGCCCCTCGAAGGAGACCCAGTACTTC.